This T cell receptor beta chain was documented in a study of beta chain features in type 1 diabetes. Study-level information: Cell yields, gender and age were similar in healthy donors and patients. Study-wide findings and caveats: The similarity of naive, central memory and Treg TCRB repertoires appeared greater among patients than among healthy donors. Type 1 diabetes patients showed a moderate but significant shortening of TCRB CDR3s in all four CD4+ subsets.

Points on this clone: The antigen remains unidentified.

CDR1 SGDLS and CDR2 YYNGEE come from the germline V gene. The length of the CDR3 is 14 residues. The ends were cut back, 9 bases at V and 3 bases at J, with 18 bases in the middle. It was via CD45RO/CCR7/CD25/CD127/CD95/CD27 that CD4+ naive, central memory, regulatory and stem cell-like memory cells were sorted. Sequenced material consisted of expressed TCRB transcripts (all of the isolated RNA was reverse transcribed). Measured with immunoSEQ multiplex PCR; TCRdb has only the in-frame clones, and not every one. The table lists 150,000 to 200,000 clones, approximately 8.4% of them singletons. Sequenced sample: central memory CD4+ T cells from blood. The TCR comes from a woman aged 18-30 years in good health. The chain has TRBV9 and TRBJ1-1, with a tentative D call TRBD1 (6 bases). CDR3 in amino acids: CATGRGAEDTEAFF. CDR3 DNA sequence: TGTGCCACCGGGAGGGGGGCGGAGGACACTGAAGCTTTCTTT.